These T cell receptor beta chains were read from a single sample in a study of T cell repertoires in cytomegalovirus infection. Their antigens are not known. TCRdb re-analysed the reads in MiXCR, keeping a single row per CDR3 protein. The sample contains some 270,000 distinct CDR3 sequences, roughly a fifth of which appear only once. Source: cultured PBMCs, taken from culture after CMV antigen stimulation. The receptors come from a human donor in good health (CMV status not recorded). Some clones in this sample may be carry-over from other donors' samples. Both conserved end residues are part of each CDR3. A D gene is named only where the DNA matches it firmly. Rows may omit the clone size; those that give it use once, few, many or a size class.

clone size,D gene,J gene,V gene,CDR3 DNA,CDR3 protein
many,NA,TRBJ1-5,TRBV6-5,TGTGCCAGCAGTTACTCGGGGCAGGGGAAAGGACAGCCCCAGCATTTT,CASSYSGQGKGQPQHF
few,TRBD1,TRBJ2-3,TRBV12-3/TRBV12-4,TGTGCCAGCAGGAGGGCAGGGGGCCTGGGGGAGATTAGCACAGATACGCAGTATTTT,CASRRAGGLGEISTDTQYF
many,NA,TRBJ2-1,TRBV11-3,TGTGCCAGCACCCCAGTGGGGGCAGGGCGCGACAATGAGCAGTTCTTC,CASTPVGAGRDNEQFF
NA,NA,TRBJ2-1,TRBV12-3/TRBV12-4,TGTGCCAGCAGTTTATTGGTTAGCGCCAATGAGCAGTTCTTC,CASSLLVSANEQFF
many,TRBD2,TRBJ2-7,TRBV7-2,TGTGCCAGCAGCTTAGTGAGCCTAGCGGGAACCTTTTACGAGCAGTACTTC,CASSLVSLAGTFYEQYF
NA,NA,TRBJ2-7,TRBV11-2,TGTGCCAGCAGCGTAGACAGAACCGGGCAGTACTTC,CASSVDRTGQYF
once,NA,TRBJ2-2,TRBV28,TGTGCCAGCAGTTCCGGGACCTTCACCGGGGAGCTGTTTTTT,CASSSGTFTGELFF
few,NA,TRBJ2-7,TRBV5-6,TGTGTCAGCAGCTTGGTCGGGAGAGGGTACGAGCAGTACTTC,CVSSLVGRGYEQYF
NA,TRBD2,TRBJ2-7,TRBV20-1,TGCAGTGCTAGCTTAGGCGGGACTAGCGGCTTATACGAGCAGTACTTC,CSASLGGTSGLYEQYF
NA,NA,TRBJ2-3,TRBV11-2,TGTGCCAGCAGCCTTAGGATGGCAGCCTCGAGAGATACGCAGTATTTT,CASSLRMAASRDTQYF
NA,NA,TRBJ1-2,TRBV28,TGTGCCAGCAGTTTAAGCTCCGGAAACTATGGCTACACCTTC,CASSLSSGNYGYTF
many,NA,TRBJ2-3,TRBV7-8,TGTGCCAGCAGCGCAACTTATACAGATACGCAGTATTTT,CASSATYTDTQYF
few,NA,TRBJ1-3,TRBV29-1,TGCAGCGTTGCACCCCGAGCGGGGGCGGATGGAAACACCATATATTTT,CSVAPRAGADGNTIYF
NA,TRBD2,TRBJ2-2,TRBV27,TGTGCCAGCAGTTTGCCTAGCGGCTCCACCGGGGAGCTGTTTTTT,CASSLPSGSTGELFF
many,NA,TRBJ1-1,TRBV6-6,TGTGCCAGCATCAGGACAGCGAACACTGAAGCTTTCTTT,CASIRTANTEAFF
many,TRBD1,TRBJ1-2,TRBV12-3/TRBV12-4,TGTGCCAGCACCTGGGACAGTCCCAACTATGGCTACACCTTC,CASTWDSPNYGYTF
NA,NA,TRBJ2-2,TRBV12-3/TRBV12-4,TGTGCCAGCAGTCCTCTGGTCGGGGAGCTGTTTTTT,CASSPLVGELFF
few,NA,TRBJ2-1,TRBV18,TGTGCCAGCTCATCGCGGGCAGATCGCTACAATGAGCAGTTCTTC,CASSSRADRYNEQFF
many,TRBD2,TRBJ2-2,TRBV6-5,TGTGCCAGCAGTTACTCGGGAGGGATTCAATTGGCCGGGGAGCTGTTTTTT,CASSYSGGIQLAGELFF
many,NA,TRBJ1-2,TRBV7-2,TGTGCCAGCAGCCACCCCGGGGGGGAGGGCTACACCTTC,CASSHPGGEGYTF
few,TRBD1,TRBJ1-2,TRBV30,TGTGCCTGGAGCTATGAGGACAGGGGGGCCTATGGCTACACCTTC,CAWSYEDRGAYGYTF
many,TRBD2,TRBJ2-1,TRBV4-1,TGCGCCAGCAGCCAACTTGTAGCGGGGACGGGTGAGCAGTTCTTC,CASSQLVAGTGEQFF
few,NA,TRBJ2-1,TRBV28,TGTGCCAGCAGTTTATCCCTAGCCTCCTACAATGAGCAGTTCTTC,CASSLSLASYNEQFF
NA,NA,TRBJ2-3,TRBV7-3,TGTGCCAGCAGCTTAACGTTTGGAGGGGATTATACGCAGTATTTT,CASSLTFGGDYTQYF
NA,NA,TRBJ1-3,TRBV7-2,TGTGCCAGCAGCTTAGGGCAGGCACCTGGAAACACCATATATTTT,CASSLGQAPGNTIYF
many,TRBD1,TRBJ1-1,TRBV7-9,TGTGCCAGCAGTTCTGGGTGGGCAGGGGGCGAAATGAACACTGAAGCTTTCTTT,CASSSGWAGGEMNTEAFF
NA,TRBD2,TRBJ2-7,TRBV12-3/TRBV12-4,TGTGCCAGCAGTCTGACTAGCGGGAGGCTCGAGCAGTACTTC,CASSLTSGRLEQYF
many,NA,TRBJ2-7,TRBV7-6,TGTGCCAGCATCCCTCCCTACGAGCAGTACTTC,CASIPPYEQYF
NA,NA,TRBJ1-2,TRBV12-3/TRBV12-4,TGTGCCAGCAGTTTCGGGGTGAACTATGGCTACACCTTC,CASSFGVNYGYTF
NA,NA,TRBJ2-1,TRBV24-1,TGTGCCACCAGTGATTTAACGGCATCCCAGGACTACAATGAGCAATTCTTC,CATSDLTASQDYNEQFF
NA,NA,TRBJ2-7,TRBV6-2/TRBV6-3,TGTGCCAGCAGACTCGGGGGAAGCGCCGAGCAGTACTTC,CASRLGGSAEQYF
NA,NA,TRBJ2-7,TRBV19,TGTGCCAGTAGTATGGCACCATCCTACGAGCAGTACTTC,CASSMAPSYEQYF
NA,TRBD2,TRBJ2-1,TRBV5-4,TGTGCCAGCAGCTCCGGACTAGCGTCGATAGGGGATGAGCAGTTCTTC,CASSSGLASIGDEQFF
few,TRBD1,TRBJ2-4,TRBV7-2,TGTGCCAGCAGCCCGGACAGGGCCTATGCTACGTACTTC,CASSPDRAYATYF
NA,NA,TRBJ2-3,TRBV27,TGTGCCAGCAAAGGGACCAGCACAGATACGCAGTATTTT,CASKGTSTDTQYF
few,NA,TRBJ1-1,TRBV6-2/TRBV6-3,TGTGCCAGCAGTTACATCAACACTGAAGCTTTCTTT,CASSYINTEAFF
NA,NA,TRBJ1-2,TRBV7-9,TGTGCCAGCAGCTTAGACGGGGGCGATGGCTACACCTTC,CASSLDGGDGYTF
NA,TRBD1,TRBJ1-2,TRBV19,TGTGCCAGTATCCACCTGGGACAGGCTAACTATGGCTACACCTTC,CASIHLGQANYGYTF
NA,NA,TRBJ1-1,TRBV12-3/TRBV12-4,TGTGCCAGCACCCAGCGCGGGGGACCTAATTGGGACACTGAAGCTTTCTTT,CASTQRGGPNWDTEAFF
NA,NA,TRBJ2-5,TRBV7-2,TGTGCCAGCAGCTTAGGGATGCTGCCCCAGGGGGAGACCCAGTACTTC,CASSLGMLPQGETQYF
few,NA,TRBJ2-6,TRBV6-1,TGTGCCAGCAGCCTAGGGGGGGGCGGCGGGGCCAACGTCCTGACTTTC,CASSLGGGGGANVLTF
NA,NA,TRBJ2-3,TRBV19,TGTGCCAGTAGTATAGGAGGAGTGGCCGTAGCGACAGATACGCAGTATTTT,CASSIGGVAVATDTQYF
once,TRBD2,TRBJ2-7,TRBV9,TGTGCCAGCAGCGTAGGAGGGGGGACTAGCGGGTTTTTCGAGCAGTACTTC,CASSVGGGTSGFFEQYF
many,NA,TRBJ2-7,TRBV7-2,TGTGCCAGCAGCTTAGTTCCGGGCCCTCGGGAGCAGTACTTC,CASSLVPGPREQYF
NA,NA,TRBJ1-1,TRBV4-3,TGCGCCAGCAGCCAGGTACAGGGGAACACTGAAGCTTTCTTT,CASSQVQGNTEAFF